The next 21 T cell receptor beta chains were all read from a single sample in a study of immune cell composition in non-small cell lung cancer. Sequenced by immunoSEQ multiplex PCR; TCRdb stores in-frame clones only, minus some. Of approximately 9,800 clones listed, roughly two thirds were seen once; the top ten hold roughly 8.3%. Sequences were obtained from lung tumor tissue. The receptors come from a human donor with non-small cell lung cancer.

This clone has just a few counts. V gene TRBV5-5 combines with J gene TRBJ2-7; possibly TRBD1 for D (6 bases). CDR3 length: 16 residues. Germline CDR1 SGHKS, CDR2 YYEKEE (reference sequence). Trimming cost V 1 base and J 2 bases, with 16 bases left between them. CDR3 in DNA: TGTGCCAGCAGCTTGAGTATGGGGACAACGACCTACGAGCAGTACTTC. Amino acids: CASSLSMGTTTYEQYF. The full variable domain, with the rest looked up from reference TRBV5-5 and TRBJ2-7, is DAGVTQSPTHLIKTRGQQVTLRCSPISGHKSVSWYQQVLGQGPQFIFQYYEKEERGRGNFPDRFSARQFPNYSSELNVNALLLGDSALYLCASSLSMGTTTYEQYFGPGTRLTVT.

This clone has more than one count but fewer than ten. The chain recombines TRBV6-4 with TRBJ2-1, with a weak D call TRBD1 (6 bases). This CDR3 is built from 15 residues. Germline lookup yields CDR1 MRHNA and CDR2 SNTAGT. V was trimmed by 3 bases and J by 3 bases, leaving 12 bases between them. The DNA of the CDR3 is TGTGCCAGCAGTGAACAGGGAATCTTCTACAATGAGCAGTTCTTC. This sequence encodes CASSEQGIFYNEQFF.

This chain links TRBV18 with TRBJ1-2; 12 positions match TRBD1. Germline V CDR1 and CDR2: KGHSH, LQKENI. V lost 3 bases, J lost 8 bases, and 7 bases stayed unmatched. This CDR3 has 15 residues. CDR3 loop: CASSPGQGATEGYTF. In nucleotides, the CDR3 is TGTGCCAGCTCACCGGGACAGGGGGCGACTGAAGGCTACACCTTC. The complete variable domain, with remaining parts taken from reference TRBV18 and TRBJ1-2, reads NAGVMQNPRHLVRRRGQEARLRCSPMKGHSHVYWYRQLPEEGLKFMVYLQKENIIDESGMPKERFSAEFPKEGPSILRIQQVVRGDSAAYFCASSPGQGATEGYTFGSGTRLTVV.

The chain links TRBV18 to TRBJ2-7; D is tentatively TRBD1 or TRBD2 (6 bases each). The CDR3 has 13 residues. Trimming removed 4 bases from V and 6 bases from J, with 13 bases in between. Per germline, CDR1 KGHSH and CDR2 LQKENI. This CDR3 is CASSRDWGAEQYF. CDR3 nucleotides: TGTGCCAGCTCACGGGACTGGGGGGCCGAGCAGTACTTC.

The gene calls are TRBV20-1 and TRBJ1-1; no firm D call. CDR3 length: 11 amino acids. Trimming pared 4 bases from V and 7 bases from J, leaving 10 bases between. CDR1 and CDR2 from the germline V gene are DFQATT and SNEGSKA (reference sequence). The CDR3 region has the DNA TGCAGTGCTAAGCCTACAAGTGAAGCTTTCTTT. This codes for CSAKPTSEAFF.

The CDR3 here is CASSRQQGLNEKLFF. The CDR3 DNA is TGTGCCAGCAGCCGACAGCAGGGCCTGAATGAAAAACTGTTTTTT. The rearrangement joins TRBV5-4 to TRBJ1-4; the D gene is possibly TRBD1 (5 bases). The V end lost 4 bases, the J end lost 5 bases, and 15 bases lay between the germline ends. The CDR3 is 15 residues long. Germline-derived CDR1 and CDR2 are SGHNT and YYREEE (reference sequence).

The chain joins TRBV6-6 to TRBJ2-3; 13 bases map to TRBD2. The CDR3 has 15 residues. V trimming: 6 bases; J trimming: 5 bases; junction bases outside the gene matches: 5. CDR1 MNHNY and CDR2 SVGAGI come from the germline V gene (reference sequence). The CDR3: CASRTSGGAGDTQYF. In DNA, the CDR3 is TGTGCCAGCAGAACTAGCGGGGGGGCTGGAGATACGCAGTATTTT.

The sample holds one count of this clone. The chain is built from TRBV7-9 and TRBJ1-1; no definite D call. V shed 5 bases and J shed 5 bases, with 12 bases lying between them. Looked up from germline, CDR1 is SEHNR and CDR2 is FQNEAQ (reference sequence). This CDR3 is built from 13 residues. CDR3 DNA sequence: TGTGCCAGCAGCCCCGTGAGTGGAACTGAAGCTTTCTTT. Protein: CASSPVSGTEAFF. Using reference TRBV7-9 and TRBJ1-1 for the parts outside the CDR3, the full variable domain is DTGVSQNPRHKITKRGQNVTFRCDPISEHNRLYWYRQTLGQGPEFLTYFQNEAQLEKSRLLSDRFSAERPKGSFSTLEIQRTEQGDSAMYLCASSPVSGTEAFFGQGTRLTVV.

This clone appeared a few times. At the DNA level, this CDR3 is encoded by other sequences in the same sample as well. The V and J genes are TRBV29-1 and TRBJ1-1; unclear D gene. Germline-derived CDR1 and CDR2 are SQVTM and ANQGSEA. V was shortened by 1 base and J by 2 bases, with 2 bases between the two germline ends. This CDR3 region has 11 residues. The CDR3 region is CSVEVNTEAFF. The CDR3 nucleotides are TGCAGCGTTGAAGTTAACACTGAAGCTTTCTTT.

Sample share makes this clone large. This chain's CDR3 is CASSESGTGIYGYTF. The CDR3 nucleotides read TGTGCCAGCAGTGAATCCGGGACAGGGATCTATGGCTACACCTTC. This rearrangement joins TRBV6-1 to TRBJ1-2; 9 bases line up with TRBD1. Germline loops: CDR1 MNHNS, CDR2 SASEGT. The CDR3 consists of 15 residues. Germline trimming cut 2 bases from V and 4 bases from J; bases unmatched to any gene: 5.

The DNA of the CDR3 is TGTGCCAGTAGTATTCAACAGGGTTTGGGTGCTTTCTTT. Residues: CASSIQQGLGAFF. The V call is TRBV19, the J call TRBJ1-1, with a tentative D call TRBD1 (6 bases). The CDR3 length is 13 residues. Per germline, CDR1 LNHDA and CDR2 SQIVND (reference sequence). Deletions cut 3 bases from V and 11 bases from J, with 16 bases between.

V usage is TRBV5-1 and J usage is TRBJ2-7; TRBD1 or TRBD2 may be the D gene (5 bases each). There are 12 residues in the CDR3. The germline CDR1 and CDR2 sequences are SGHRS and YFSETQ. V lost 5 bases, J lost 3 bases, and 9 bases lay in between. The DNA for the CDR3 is TGCGCCAGCAGTGAGGGACGCTACGAGCAGTACTTC. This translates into CASSEGRYEQYF.

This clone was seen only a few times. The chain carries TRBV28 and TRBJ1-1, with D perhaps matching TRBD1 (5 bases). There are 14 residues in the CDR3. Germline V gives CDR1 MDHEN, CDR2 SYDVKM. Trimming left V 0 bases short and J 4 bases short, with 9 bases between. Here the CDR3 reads CASSLWGGRTEAFF. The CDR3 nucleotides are TGTGCCAGCAGTTTATGGGGGGGTCGCACTGAAGCTTTCTTT.

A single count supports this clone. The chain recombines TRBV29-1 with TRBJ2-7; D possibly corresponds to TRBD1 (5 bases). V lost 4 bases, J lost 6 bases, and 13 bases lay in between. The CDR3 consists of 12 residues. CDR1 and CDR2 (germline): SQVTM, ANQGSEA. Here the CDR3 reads CSVGLLQGEQYF. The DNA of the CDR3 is TGCAGCGTTGGCTTACTTCAGGGCGAGCAGTACTTC.

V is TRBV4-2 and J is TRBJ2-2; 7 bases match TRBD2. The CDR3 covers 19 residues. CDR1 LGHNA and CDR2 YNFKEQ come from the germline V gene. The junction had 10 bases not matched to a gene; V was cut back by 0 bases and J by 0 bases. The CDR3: CASSQEGLGLAANTGELFF. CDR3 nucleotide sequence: TGTGCCAGCAGCCAAGAAGGTCTGGGCCTAGCGGCGAACACCGGGGAGCTGTTTTTT.

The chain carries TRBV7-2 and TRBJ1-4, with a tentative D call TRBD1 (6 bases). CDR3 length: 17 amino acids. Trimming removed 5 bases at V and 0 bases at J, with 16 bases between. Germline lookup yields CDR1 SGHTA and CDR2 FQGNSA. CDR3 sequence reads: CASSPRGPSTTNEKLFF. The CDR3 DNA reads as TGTGCCAGCAGCCCCAGGGGCCCCTCCACAACTAATGAAAAACTGTTTTTT.

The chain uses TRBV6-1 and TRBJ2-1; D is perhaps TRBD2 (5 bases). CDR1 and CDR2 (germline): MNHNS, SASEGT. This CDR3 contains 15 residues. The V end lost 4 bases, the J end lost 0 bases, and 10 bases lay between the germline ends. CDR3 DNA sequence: TGTGCCAGCAGTGCTGAGGGTTACTCCTACAATGAGCAGTTCTTC. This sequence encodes CASSAEGYSYNEQFF.

The CDR3 here is CASSLGLAGVVNTQYF. Written as DNA, the CDR3 is TGTGCCAGCAGCTTGGGACTAGCGGGAGTAGTAAATACGCAGTATTTT. This rearrangement joins TRBV5-5 to TRBJ2-3, with 12 positions matching TRBD2. CDR1 is SGHKS, CDR2 YYEKEE, per germline (reference sequence). The CDR3 extends over 16 amino acids. V lost 0 bases, J lost 7 bases, and 6 bases stayed unmatched.

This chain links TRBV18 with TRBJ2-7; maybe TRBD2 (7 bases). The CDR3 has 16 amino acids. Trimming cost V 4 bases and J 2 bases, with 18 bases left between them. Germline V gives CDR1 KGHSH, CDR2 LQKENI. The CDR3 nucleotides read TGTGCCAGCTCACGGACACAGGGTGCGGGAGCCTACGAGCAGTACTTC. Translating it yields CASSRTQGAGAYEQYF.

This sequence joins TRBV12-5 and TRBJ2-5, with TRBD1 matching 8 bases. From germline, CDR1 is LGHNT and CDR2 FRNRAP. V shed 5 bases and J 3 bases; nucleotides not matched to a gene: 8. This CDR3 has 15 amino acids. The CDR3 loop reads CASGDVAGGEETQYF. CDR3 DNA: TGTGCTAGTGGTGACGTTGCAGGGGGCGAAGAGACCCAGTACTTC.

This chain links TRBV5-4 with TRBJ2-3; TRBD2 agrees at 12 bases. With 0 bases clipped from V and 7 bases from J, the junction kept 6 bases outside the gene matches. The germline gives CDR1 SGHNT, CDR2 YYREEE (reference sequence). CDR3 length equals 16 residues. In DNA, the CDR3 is TGTGCCAGCAGCTTGGGACTAGCGGGAGTAGTAAATACGCAGTATTTT. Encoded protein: CASSLGLAGVVNTQYF.